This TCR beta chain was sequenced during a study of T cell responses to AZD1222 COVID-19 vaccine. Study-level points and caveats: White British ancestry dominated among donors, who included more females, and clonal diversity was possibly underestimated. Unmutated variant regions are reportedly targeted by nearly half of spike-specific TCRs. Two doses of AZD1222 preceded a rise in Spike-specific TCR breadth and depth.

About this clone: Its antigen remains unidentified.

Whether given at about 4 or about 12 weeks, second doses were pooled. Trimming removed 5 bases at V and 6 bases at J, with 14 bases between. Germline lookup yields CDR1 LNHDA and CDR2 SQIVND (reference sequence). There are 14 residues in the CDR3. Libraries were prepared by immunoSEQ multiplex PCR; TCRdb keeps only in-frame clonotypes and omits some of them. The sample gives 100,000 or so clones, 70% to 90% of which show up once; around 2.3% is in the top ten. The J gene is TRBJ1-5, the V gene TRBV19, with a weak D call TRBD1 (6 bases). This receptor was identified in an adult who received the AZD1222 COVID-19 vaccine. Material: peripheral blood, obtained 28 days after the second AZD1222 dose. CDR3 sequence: CASSSGGGSQPQHF. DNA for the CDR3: TGTGCCAGTAGTTCCGGAGGGGGAAGTCAGCCCCAGCATTTT.